This entry is about one T cell receptor beta chain. This entry comes from a study of identifying expanded T cells in peripheral blood. V lost 0 bases to trimming and J lost 6 bases, with 7 bases between them. CDR3 size: 12 residues. Germline V gene lookup returns CDR1 SGHDT and CDR2 YYEEEE. Some clones are missing from TCRdb's copy, which holds only in-frame ones; the method was immunoSEQ multiplex PCR. The table lists tens of thousands of clones, around 89% of them singletons. The rearrangement links TRBV5-6 to TRBJ2-7; D not resolved. Sequencing used blood. This clonotype originated in a person between 18 and 75 years old in good health. The CDR3 here is CASSLAAVEQYF. The CDR3 nucleotides read TGTGCCAGCAGCTTGGCGGCAGTCGAGCAGTACTTC.